This T cell receptor (beta chain) was profiled in a study of identifying expanded T cells in peripheral blood. Study-wide points: About 1.2 clones differed between technical replicates, versus approximately 17 and 20 over time.

CDR1 SGDLS and CDR2 YYNGEE come from the germline V gene. Germline trimming cut 4 bases from V and 1 base from J; bases unmatched to any gene: 4. This CDR3 contains 14 residues. The protocol was immunoSEQ multiplex PCR, while the TCRdb copy is restricted to in-frame clones and leaves out a portion. Found here are over 100,000 clones, approximately 90% of them singletons; the top ten hold just under 8.5%. Note on this clone: The antigen is unknown.

This chain joins TRBV9 and TRBJ1-1; 7 positions agree with TRBD1. Sample: blood. The sequence was obtained from a person between 18 and 75 years old in good health. CDR3: CASSIRQGNTEAFF. The CDR3 region has the DNA TGTGCCAGCAGCATACGACAGGGGAACACTGAAGCTTTCTTT.